The 6 T cell receptor beta chains presented below share a single source sample, sequenced in a study of blood T cell repertoires in COVID-19. The table came from immunoSEQ multiplex PCR; TCRdb's copy has only in-frame clones and leaves some out. The data contain about 89,000 clones, more than 70% of them seen just once; the ten biggest clones take up about 15%. Sequences were obtained from peripheral blood. These receptors were obtained from a woman older than 75 with acute or convalescent COVID-19.

The genes are TRBV4-2 and TRBJ2-3, with TRBD1 matching 12 bases. This CDR3 has 17 residues. CDR1 and CDR2 from the germline V gene are LGHNA and YNFKEQ. V lost 2 bases and J lost 5; bases outside the gene matches: 8. CDR3 loop: CASSQTGTGGAVDTQYF. The CDR3 bases are TGTGCCAGCAGCCAAACCGGGACAGGGGGCGCGGTAGATACGCAGTATTTT.

This clone turned up a few times. The V and J genes are TRBV24-1 and TRBJ1-3, with D unclear. Looked up from germline, CDR1 is KGHDR and CDR2 is SFDVKD. The CDR3 sequence is 13 residues long. V was trimmed by 2 bases and J by 4 bases, leaving 5 bases between them. The CDR3 DNA is TGTGCCACCAGTGATTCGGAGGGAAACACCATATATTTT. Its translation: CATSDSEGNTIYF.

This clone came up once. V and J are TRBV7-3 and TRBJ1-6, with TRBD1 identical over 7 bases. The trim removed 5 bases at V and 7 bases at J, leaving 5 bases unmatched. The CDR3 has 14 amino acids. Germline loops: CDR1 SGHTA, CDR2 FQGTGA. Here the CDR3 reads CASSLQGSNSPLHF. The CDR3, as DNA: TGTGCCAGCAGCCTACAGGGGAGCAATTCACCCCTCCACTTT.

The chain uses TRBV5-4 and TRBJ1-1; 8 bases map to TRBD1. The ends lost 0 bases at V and 1 base at J; junction bases unmatched: 17. The CDR3 loop spans 20 amino acids. The germline CDR1 and CDR2 sequences are SGHNT and YYREEE (reference sequence). The chain's CDR3 is CASSLEGQVGGKLENTEAFF. CDR3 bases: TGTGCCAGCAGCTTGGAGGGACAGGTGGGGGGAAAGCTTGAGAACACTGAAGCTTTCTTT.

V gene TRBV10-3 combines with J gene TRBJ1-2, with TRBD1 identical over 8 bases. J gave up 4 bases and V 3 bases, and 10 bases lay outside the gene matches. The CDR3 runs 16 residues. CDR1 and CDR2 from the germline V gene are ENHRY and SYGVKD. CDR3 amino acids: CAISDIGRQGTYGYTF. Written as DNA, the CDR3 is TGTGCCATCAGTGATATCGGAAGACAGGGGACCTATGGCTACACCTTC.

Note on this clone: In the same sample, other DNA sequences code for this CDR3. The chain combines TRBV19 with TRBJ1-1; 8 bases align to TRBD1. The V gene end was trimmed by 3 bases and the J gene end by 1 base; junction bases not matched to a gene: 4. The CDR3 sequence is 15 residues long. Germline CDR1 is LNHDA and CDR2 is SQIVND (reference sequence). CDR3 sequence reads: CASSIVTGGNTEAFF. The DNA of the CDR3 is TGTGCCAGTAGTATCGTAACAGGGGGGAACACTGAAGCTTTCTTT.